These 32 T cell receptor beta chains came from one sample sequenced in a study of identical twins. TCRdb re-called the 5' RACE reads with MiXCR, one entry per CDR3 protein. The sample includes approximately 240,000 distinct CDR3 sequences, more than 13% of them seen just once. What was sequenced was memory (CD45RO+) T cells sorted from blood. These receptors were obtained from a woman aged 18-29 years in good health.

Only a few counts were recorded for this clonotype. The genes are TRBV20-1 and TRBJ2-3; D ambiguous. There are 13 residues in the CDR3. With 1 base removed from V and 6 bases from J, the gap between germline ends came to 11 bases. Germline CDR1 is DFQATT and CDR2 is SNEGSKA (reference sequence). CDR3 sequence reads: CSARVGISDTQYF. The CDR3 DNA follows: TGCAGTGCTAGAGTAGGGATTTCGGATACGCAGTATTTT.

This clonotype came up a few times. The rearrangement joins TRBV25-1 to TRBJ2-3; possible D gene TRBD2, 6 bases. The ends were cut back, 7 bases at V and 8 bases at J, with 10 bases in the middle. This CDR3 has 11 residues. Germline values: CDR1 MGHDK, CDR2 SYGVNS. CDR3 region: CASTGALTQYF. The CDR3 nucleotides read TGTGCCAGCACGGGAGCCCTTACGCAGTATTTT.

The chain recombines TRBV7-7 with TRBJ2-7, with TRBD2 matching 12 bases. CDR1 and CDR2 (germline): SSHAT, FNYEAQ (reference sequence). The CDR3 sequence is 14 residues long. CDR3 sequence reads: CASALAGGQGEQYF. The DNA for the CDR3 is TGTGCTAGCGCACTAGCGGGGGGCCAGGGGGAGCAGTACTTC. The entire variable domain, with the rest obtained from reference TRBV7-7 and TRBJ2-7, is as follows: GAGVSQSPRYKVTKRGQDVTLRCDPISSHATLYWYQQALGQGPEFLTYFNYEAQPDKSGLPSDRFSAERPEGSISTLTIQRTEQRDSAMYRCASALAGGQGEQYFGPGTRLTVT.

This clonotype occurred a few times. V is TRBV5-1 and J is TRBJ2-1; perhaps D is TRBD1 or TRBD2 (5 bases each). The CDR3 has 16 amino acids. Germline loops: CDR1 SGHRS, CDR2 YFSETQ. Trimming removed 0 bases at V and 1 base at J, with 11 bases between. In nucleotides, the CDR3 is TGCGCCAGCAGCTTGGGTGGGGGTTGGTCCTACAATGAGCAGTTCTTC. Residues: CASSLGGGWSYNEQFF.

This clonotype occurred a few times. The chain recombines TRBV30 with TRBJ2-1; no clear D gene. Trimming left V 2 bases short and J 6 bases short, with 11 bases between. From germline, CDR1 is GTSNPN and CDR2 SVGIG (reference sequence). The CDR3 contains 13 residues. CDR3 nucleotides: TGTGCCTGGAGTTGGGGTCCGGGCAATGAGCAGTTCTTC. This sequence encodes CAWSWGPGNEQFF.

This clonotype has at least ten counts. The junction and the germline gene differ at one end; a read error may be behind it. The chain links TRBV5-6 to TRBJ2-7; TRBD2 might be the D (6 bases). The CDR3 consists of 13 residues. The germline gives CDR1 SGHDT, CDR2 YYEEEE. The CDR3 sequence: CASSLGTVYEQYF. The CDR3 DNA is TGCGCCAGCAGCTTGGGGACTGTATACGAGCAGTACTTC.

The J gene is TRBJ1-2, the V gene TRBV9, with unresolved D. V was shortened by 2 bases and J by 6 bases, with 11 bases between the two germline ends. Looked up from germline, CDR1 is SGDLS and CDR2 is YYNGEE. The CDR3 loop spans 13 amino acids. CDR3 DNA: TGTGCCAGCAGCGTCACCATTGGGGATGGCTACACCTTC. This sequence encodes CASSVTIGDGYTF.

This clonotype was seen a few times. V usage is TRBV20-1 and J usage is TRBJ2-7; 13 bases are a match to TRBD2. The CDR3 spans 15 residues. The germline V gene has CDR1 DFQATT and CDR2 SNEGSKA (reference sequence). V lost 5 bases, J lost 4 bases, and 8 bases stayed unmatched. CDR3 loop: CSARRTSGGRYEQYF. In nucleotides, the CDR3 is TGCAGTGCTCGACGGACTAGCGGGGGCCGATACGAGCAGTACTTC.

This clonotype was seen repeatedly, ten times or more. This chain connects TRBV10-3 to TRBJ2-7; unclear D gene. Looked up from germline, CDR1 is ENHRY and CDR2 is SYGVKD. The V and J ends lost 1 base and 3 bases respectively, with 10 bases between them. The CDR3 is 14 amino acids. DNA of the CDR3: TGTGCCATCAGTGAGTTGGGGATTATCTACGAGCAGTACTTC. It yields the protein CAISELGIIYEQYF.

The rearrangement links TRBV6-1 to TRBJ1-6; possibly TRBD1 for D (5 bases). CDR3 length: 14 amino acids. Germline CDR1 and CDR2: MNHNS and SASEGT. Trimming took off 7 bases at V and 7 bases at J, with 14 bases between the two ends. CDR3 loop: CASNPGRENSPLHF. For the CDR3, the DNA is TGTGCCAGCAACCCGGGCAGGGAAAATTCACCCCTCCACTTT.

By sample fraction, this clonotype is medium-sized (0.01 to 0.1%). The V gene is TRBV4-1, the J gene TRBJ2-1, with 9 bases fitting TRBD2. CDR1 and CDR2 (germline): MGHRA, YSYEKL. The CDR3 has 17 residues. Unmatched junction bases numbered 12, after V lost 2 bases and J lost 7 bases. The CDR3 loop reads CASSQPSLSGGRNEQFF. The CDR3 bases are TGCGCCAGCAGCCAACCATCCCTCAGCGGGGGGAGGAATGAGCAGTTCTTC.

The chain joins TRBV6-1 to TRBJ2-1; maybe TRBD2 (6 bases). The CDR3 extends over 13 amino acids. Germline assignment: CDR1 MNHNS and CDR2 SASEGT. With 2 bases removed from V and 12 bases from J, the gap between germline ends came to 14 bases. The CDR3 here is CASSESSGLGQFF. The CDR3 bases are TGTGCCAGCAGTGAAAGTAGCGGCTTAGGGCAGTTCTTC.

This clonotype has at least ten counts. V gene TRBV5-1 combines with J gene TRBJ2-6, with D hard to call. Trimming removed 6 bases at V and 3 bases at J, with 13 bases between. Germline values: CDR1 SGHRS, CDR2 YFSETQ. The CDR3 consists of 15 residues. The CDR3 DNA reads TGCGCCAGCAAGAGACGGCCAGATGGGGCCAACGTCCTGACTTTC. Its protein is CASKRRPDGANVLTF. Full variable domain (rest looked up from reference TRBV5-1 and TRBJ2-6): KAGVTQTPRYLIKTRGQQVTLSCSPISGHRSVSWYQQTPGQGLQFLFEYFSETQRNKGNFPGRFSGRQFSNSRSEMNVSTLELGDSALYLCASKRRPDGANVLTFGAGSRLTVL.

This clonotype has a handful of counts. The CDR3 nucleotides are TGCAGTGCTAGCAAACCCGGGAGGGTATCTACTTACAATGAGCAGTTCTTC. Translated: CSASKPGRVSTYNEQFF. The chain has TRBV20-1 and TRBJ2-1; 8 nucleotides align to TRBD2. This CDR3 is 17 amino acids long. V dropped 3 bases and J dropped 4; count of bases not matched to a gene: 14. CDR1 is DFQATT and CDR2 is SNEGSKA in the germline V gene (reference sequence).

The chain has TRBV7-2 and TRBJ2-1; D may be TRBD2 (6 bases). This CDR3 contains 13 residues. V was shortened by 5 bases and J by 8 bases, with 13 bases between the two germline ends. The germline gives CDR1 SGHTA, CDR2 FQGNSA. The CDR3 DNA reads as TGTGCCAGCAGCCCCTATACTAGCTATGAGCAGTTCTTC. Its protein product is CASSPYTSYEQFF.

In this sample, this clonotype turned up a few times. J is TRBJ1-5 and V is TRBV12-3 or TRBV12-4, with a tentative D call TRBD1 (5 bases). V was trimmed by 6 bases and J by 4 bases, leaving 13 bases between them. This CDR3 has 14 residues. This CDR3 is CASSALQANQPQHF. DNA for the CDR3: TGTGCCAGCAGCGCTTTACAGGCTAATCAGCCCCAGCATTTT.

This clonotype has just a few counts. The rearrangement joins TRBV15 to TRBJ2-4; TRBD1 aligns across 7 bases. This CDR3 region has 16 residues. After removal of 2 bases from V and 3 bases from J, the junction contained 7 bases not matched to a gene. Germline CDR1 is LNHNV and CDR2 is YYDKDF (reference sequence). CDR3 sequence reads: CATSRQTGVSKNIQYF. CDR3 DNA: TGTGCCACCAGCAGACAAACAGGGGTGAGCAAAAACATTCAGTACTTC.

Comments on this clonotype: One end of the junction varies from germline; a read error may be responsible. The V gene is TRBV7-2, the J gene TRBJ2-1, with D tentatively TRBD2 (5 bases). Per the germline V gene, CDR1 is SGHTA and CDR2 is FQGNSA. The CDR3 length is 13 residues. CDR3: CASSFHWGARMIF. The CDR3 DNA is TGTGCCAGCAGCTTCCACTGGGGAGCTAGAATGATCTTC.

This clonotype appeared many times. The gene calls are TRBV10-3 and TRBJ2-7; 10 bases are shared with TRBD2. After removal of 8 bases from V and 5 bases from J, the junction contained 12 bases not matched to a gene. Germline V gene sequence: CDR1 ENHRY, CDR2 SYGVKD. The CDR3 is 15 amino acids. DNA for the CDR3: TGTGCCATCTCGGCCACCTTAGCGGGAGGTAACGAGCAGTACTTC. Protein product: CAISATLAGGNEQYF.

A few counts support this clonotype. The rearrangement links TRBV27 to TRBJ2-2, with TRBD1 as a possible D gene (6 bases). This CDR3 has 16 residues. V was clipped by 3 bases and J by 4 bases, with 15 bases between them. Germline values: CDR1 MNHEY, CDR2 SMNVEV (reference sequence). CDR3 sequence: CASSFTYPRGTGELFF. The CDR3 region has the DNA TGTGCCAGCAGTTTCACTTACCCCAGGGGCACCGGGGAGCTGTTTTTT.

The rearrangement uses TRBV7-9 and TRBJ2-2; TRBD2 agrees at 9 bases. CDR3 length: 17 amino acids. The V gene end was trimmed by 2 bases and the J gene end by 2 bases; junction bases not matched to a gene: 6. Germline-derived CDR1 and CDR2 are SEHNR and FQNEAQ (reference sequence). CDR3 protein: CASSLNKRGENTGELFF. For the CDR3, the DNA is TGTGCCAGCAGCTTAAACAAGCGGGGGGAAAACACCGGGGAGCTGTTTTTT.

This clonotype was counted between two and nine times. The rearrangement links TRBV20-1 to TRBJ1-1; 7 bases agree with TRBD1. CDR3 length: 14 residues. V gave up 4 bases and J gave up 3 bases; unmatched junction bases: 8. Germline V CDR1 and CDR2: DFQATT, SNEGSKA (reference sequence). The CDR3 region has the DNA TGCAGTGCTACCTCCCGGCAGGGGGACACTGAAGCTTTCTTT. Protein product: CSATSRQGDTEAFF.

The chain carries TRBV18 and TRBJ2-7, with TRBD1 matching 7 bases. Germline assignment: CDR1 KGHSH and CDR2 LQKENI. The CDR3 contains 14 residues. Trimming at V came to 2 bases and at J to 6 bases, leaving 7 bases not matched to a gene. The CDR3 sequence is CASSPGQVGREQYF. In DNA, the CDR3 is TGTGCCAGCTCACCAGGACAGGTTGGACGCGAGCAGTACTTC.

In this sample, this clonotype turned up many times. J is TRBJ2-3 and V is TRBV5-1, with 7 bases identical to TRBD1. The length of the CDR3 is 14 residues. Trimming cost V 0 bases and J 4 bases; bases outside gene matches: 2. The germline V gene encodes CDR1 SGHRS and CDR2 YFSETQ. CDR3 residues: CASSLGQGSDTQYF. CDR3 bases: TGCGCCAGCAGCTTGGGACAGGGTTCAGATACGCAGTATTTT.

The chain has TRBV3-1 and TRBJ1-1; D not certain. The germline V and J ends were trimmed by 0 bases and 11 bases, with 16 bases remaining between them. The CDR3 has 14 amino acids. Germline V gives CDR1 LGHDT, CDR2 YNNKEL (reference sequence). CDR3 nucleotide sequence: TGTGCCAGCAGCCAAGATCGCCTTGTTGGAGGCGCTTTCTTT. It is translated as CASSQDRLVGGAFF.

This clonotype was observed many times. The chain joins TRBV20-1 to TRBJ2-1; D call uncertain. This CDR3 is built from 12 residues. V dropped 7 bases and J dropped 9 bases, with 16 bases sitting between them. Germline loops: CDR1 DFQATT, CDR2 SNEGSKA (reference sequence). CDR3 loop: CSGGDGPSEQFF. The CDR3 DNA reads TGCAGTGGGGGTGACGGTCCCTCTGAGCAGTTCTTC.

J is TRBJ2-3 and V is TRBV7-8; 9 positions match TRBD2. This CDR3 contains 15 residues. Germline V gene data show CDR1 as SGHVS and CDR2 as FQNEAQ. The V gene end was trimmed by 5 bases and the J gene end by 6 bases; junction bases not matched to a gene: 9. CDR3 sequence reads: CASSVIAGVGDTQYF. The CDR3 nucleotides are TGTGCCAGCAGCGTCATAGCGGGGGTTGGGGATACGCAGTATTTT. Full variable domain (missing parts from reference TRBV7-8 and TRBJ2-3): GAGVSQSPRYKVAKRGQDVALRCDPISGHVSLFWYQQALGQGPEFLTYFQNEAQLDKSGLPSDRFFAERPEGSVSTLKIQRTQQEDSAVYLCASSVIAGVGDTQYFGPGTRLTVL.

This clonotype was seen a handful of times. The gene calls are TRBV5-1 and TRBJ2-1; 7 bases match TRBD1. The CDR3 contains 17 residues. The ends lost 7 bases at V and 5 bases at J; junction bases unmatched: 18. Looked up from germline, CDR1 is SGHRS and CDR2 is YFSETQ. Here the CDR3 reads CASSGTARAITNNEQFF. The CDR3 bases are TGCGCCAGCTCCGGGACAGCCAGAGCCATAACCAACAATGAGCAGTTCTTC.

CDR3 sequence (DNA): TGTGCCAGCAGCTTATCGGGATCTAGCACAGATACGCAGTATTTT. Translating it yields CASSLSGSSTDTQYF. The chain couples TRBV7-9 to TRBJ2-3; weak D call: TRBD2 (5 bases). Germline CDR1 reads SEHNR; CDR2 reads FQNEAQ (reference sequence). The CDR3 is 15 amino acids. Trimming removed 2 bases from V and 0 bases from J, with 9 bases in between.

This chain links TRBV29-1 with TRBJ2-3, with D unclear. CDR1 and CDR2 from the germline V gene are SQVTM and ANQGSEA. V gave up 4 bases and J gave up 5 bases, with 1 base separating them. The CDR3 has 9 residues. Here the CDR3 reads CSVGDTQYF. The DNA for the CDR3 is TGCAGCGTTGGAGATACGCAGTATTTT.

This clonotype occurred a few times. The CDR3 region is CASSIKAYWANLQETQYF. DNA for the CDR3: TGTGCCAGTAGTATTAAGGCATATTGGGCGAATCTCCAAGAGACCCAGTACTTC. The rearrangement links TRBV19 to TRBJ2-5; D not certain. Germline values: CDR1 LNHDA, CDR2 SQIVND (reference sequence). With 3 bases removed from V and 1 base from J, the gap between germline ends came to 21 bases. The CDR3 is 18 amino acids.

This clonotype was seen a handful of times. CDR3 protein: CASSVGRYEQYF. In DNA form, the CDR3 reads TGTGCCAGCAGTGTCGGGCGCTACGAGCAGTACTTC. The chain carries TRBV3-1 and TRBJ2-7; D is uncertain. CDR3 length equals 12 residues. Germline V gene data show CDR1 as LGHDT and CDR2 as YNNKEL (reference sequence). The germline V and J ends were trimmed by 6 bases and 3 bases, with 9 bases remaining between them.